Each of the 5 T cell receptor beta chains below was sequenced from the same sample in a study of T cell repertoires in cytomegalovirus infection (dated by TCRdb to the late 2010s). The instrument given in TCRdb is Illumina HiSeq 1500. The raw public reads went through TCRdb reprocessing: fastp at Q25, MiXCR clone calling, in-frame beta chains kept. For every CDR3 protein sequence, its rows merge into one entry that carries the most common genes and DNA. For this sample there are 200,000 to 250,000 distinct CDR3 sequences; roughly 22% appear just once. About 20% of the sample goes to the ten largest clones. Sequenced material: CD8+ T cells from PBMCs. All receptors come from a human donor in good health (CMV status not recorded). Some clones in this sample may be carry-over from other donors' samples.

This clonotype was seen once. The chain joins TRBV28 to TRBJ1-5; D might be TRBD1 (6 bases). The CDR3 extends over 15 amino acids. V was shortened by 6 bases and J by 2 bases, with 14 bases between the two germline ends. CDR1 MDHEN and CDR2 SYDVKM come from the germline V gene. Here the CDR3 reads CASRSEGGGNQPQHF. DNA for the CDR3: TGTGCCAGCAGGTCCGAGGGGGGTGGCAATCAGCCCCAGCATTTT.

This clonotype was seen ten or more times. The J gene is TRBJ1-2, the V gene TRBV4-1; D not resolved. The germline V and J ends were trimmed by 0 bases and 3 bases, with 11 bases remaining between them. In germline, CDR1 is MGHRA, CDR2 YSYEKL. The CDR3 covers 15 residues. DNA of the CDR3: TGCGCCAGCAGCCAAGAACCGGGAGCGTACTATGGCTACACCTTC. Its protein product is CASSQEPGAYYGYTF.

This clonotype came up many times. The rearrangement links TRBV25-1 to TRBJ2-1; TRBD2 is a possible D gene (7 bases). Trimming removed 5 bases from V and 6 bases from J, with 17 bases in between. This CDR3 contains 15 residues. CDR1 MGHDK and CDR2 SYGVNS come from the germline V gene. This CDR3 is CASSLRGAGGNEQFF. In DNA form, the CDR3 reads TGTGCCAGCAGTCTTCGGGGGGCTGGGGGCAATGAGCAGTTCTTC.

This clonotype was recorded many times. The chain recombines TRBV7-6 with TRBJ2-3, with D maybe TRBD2 (5 bases). The CDR3 has 14 residues. Trimming removed 0 bases from V and 2 bases from J, with 6 bases in between. Looked up from germline, CDR1 is SGHVS and CDR2 is FNYEAQ. The CDR3 DNA reads TGTGCCAGCAGCTTAGCGGAGGCCACAGATACGCAGTATTTT. This gives the protein CASSLAEATDTQYF.

For the CDR3, the DNA is TGTGCCAGCACCCACACCACCGGCGATGGCTACACCTTC. Its protein is CASTHTTGDGYTF. This chain uses TRBV5-4 with TRBJ1-2, with D uncertain. Germline V gives CDR1 SGHNT, CDR2 YYREEE (reference sequence). Trimming shortened V by 6 bases and J by 6 bases, and 15 bases separated the two germline ends. The CDR3 sequence is 13 residues long.